These 3 T cell receptor beta chains originate from one sample sequenced in a study of T cell repertoires in cytomegalovirus infection. From the reads, TCRdb called clonotypes with MiXCR, one entry per CDR3 protein. This sample carries about 440,000 distinct CDR3 sequences, approximately 33% of them seen once, and the ten largest clones take roughly 15%. Material for sequencing was PBMCs. These receptors were taken from a human donor in good health (CMV status not recorded). Some clones in this sample may be carry-over from other donors' samples.

The chain uses TRBV4-2 and TRBJ1-4, with 7 positions matching TRBD1. This CDR3 is built from 19 residues. Trimming took 1 base from V and 4 from J; bases not matched to a gene: 15. CDR1 LGHNA and CDR2 YNFKEQ come from the germline V gene. The CDR3 region is CASSQVATNRGFGNEKLFF. The CDR3 region has the DNA TGTGCCAGCAGCCAAGTGGCTACGAACAGGGGATTCGGTAATGAAAAACTGTTTTTT.

V is TRBV6-6 and J is TRBJ2-3, with 8 bases identical to TRBD2. There are 16 residues in the CDR3. The V gene end was trimmed by 8 bases and the J gene end by 2 bases; junction bases not matched to a gene: 12. Germline V CDR1 and CDR2: MNHNY, SVGAGI (reference sequence). CDR3 in DNA: TGTGCCAGCGGGGGGGGAGCGGGGGACCTCACAGATACGCAGTATTTT. Its translation: CASGGGAGDLTDTQYF.

This clonotype has just a few counts. The chain uses TRBV7-9 and TRBJ1-3, with D maybe TRBD1 (5 bases). Trimming removed 0 bases at V and 1 base at J, with 16 bases between. There are 18 residues in the CDR3. Germline V gene sequence: CDR1 SEHNR, CDR2 FQNEAQ (reference sequence). In nucleotides, the CDR3 is TGTGCCAGCAGCTTAGCAACGACGGGGGGAACTTCTGGAAACACCATATATTTT. Translation: CASSLATTGGTSGNTIYF.